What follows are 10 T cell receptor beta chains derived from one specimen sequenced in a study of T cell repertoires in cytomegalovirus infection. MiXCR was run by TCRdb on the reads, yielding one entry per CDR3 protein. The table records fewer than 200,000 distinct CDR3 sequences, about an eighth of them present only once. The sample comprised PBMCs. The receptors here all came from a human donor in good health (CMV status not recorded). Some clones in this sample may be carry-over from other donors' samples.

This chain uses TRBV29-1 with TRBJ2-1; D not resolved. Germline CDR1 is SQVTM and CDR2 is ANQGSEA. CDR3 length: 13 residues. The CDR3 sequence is CSSGQSSYNEQFF. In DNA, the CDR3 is TGCAGTTCGGGCCAGAGCTCCTACAATGAGCAGTTCTTC.

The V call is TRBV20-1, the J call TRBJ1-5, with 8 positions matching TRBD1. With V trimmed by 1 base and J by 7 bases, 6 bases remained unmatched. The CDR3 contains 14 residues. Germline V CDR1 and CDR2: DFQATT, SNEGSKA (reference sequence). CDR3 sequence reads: CSARVGQGRQPQHF. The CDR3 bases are TGCAGTGCTAGAGTAGGACAGGGTAGACAGCCCCAGCATTTT.

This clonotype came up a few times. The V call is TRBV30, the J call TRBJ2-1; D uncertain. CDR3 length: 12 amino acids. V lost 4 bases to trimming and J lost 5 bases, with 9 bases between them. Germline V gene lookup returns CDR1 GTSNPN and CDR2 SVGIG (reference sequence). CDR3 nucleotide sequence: TGTGCCTGGATCCCAAGGGACAATGAGCAGTTCTTC. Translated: CAWIPRDNEQFF.

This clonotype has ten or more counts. CDR3 DNA sequence: TGCGCCAGCAGCCGCTTCTCCTGGGACGGCCAAGAGACCCAGTACTTC. It yields the protein CASSRFSWDGQETQYF. The chain joins TRBV4-1 to TRBJ2-5; TRBD1 or TRBD2 may be the D gene (5 bases each). Trimming cost V 4 bases and J 1 base, with 16 bases left between them. The CDR3 totals 16 residues. Germline V lookup: CDR1 MGHRA, CDR2 YSYEKL.

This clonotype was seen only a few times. The CDR3 here is CASNVPQGSGANVLTF. CDR3 in DNA: TGTGCCAGCAATGTACCTCAGGGCTCTGGGGCCAACGTCCTGACTTTC. This chain joins TRBV28 and TRBJ2-6, with D maybe TRBD1 (5 bases). V lost 7 bases to trimming and J lost 0 bases, with 13 bases between them. The germline V gene encodes CDR1 MDHEN and CDR2 SYDVKM. This CDR3 contains 16 residues.

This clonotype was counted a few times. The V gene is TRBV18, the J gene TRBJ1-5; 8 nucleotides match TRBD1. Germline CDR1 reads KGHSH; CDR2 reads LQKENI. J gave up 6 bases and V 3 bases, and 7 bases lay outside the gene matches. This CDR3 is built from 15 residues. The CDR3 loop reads CASSPRGQGSQPQHF. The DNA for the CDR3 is TGTGCCAGCTCACCGCGAGGACAGGGCAGTCAGCCCCAGCATTTT.

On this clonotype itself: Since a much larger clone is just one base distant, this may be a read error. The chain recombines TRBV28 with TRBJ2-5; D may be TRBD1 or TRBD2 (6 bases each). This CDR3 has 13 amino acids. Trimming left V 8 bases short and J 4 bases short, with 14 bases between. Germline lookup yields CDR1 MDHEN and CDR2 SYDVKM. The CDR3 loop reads CASGIGGIETQYF. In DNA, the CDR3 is TGTGCCAGCGGGATAGGGGGGATAGAGACCCAGTACTTC.

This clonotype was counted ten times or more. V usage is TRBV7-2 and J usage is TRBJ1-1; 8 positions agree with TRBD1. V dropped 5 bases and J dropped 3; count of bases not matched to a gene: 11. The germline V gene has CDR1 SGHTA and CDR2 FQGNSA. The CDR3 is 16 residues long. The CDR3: CASSPRQGTTHTEAFF. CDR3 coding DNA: TGTGCCAGCAGCCCGCGACAGGGGACGACGCACACTGAAGCTTTCTTT.

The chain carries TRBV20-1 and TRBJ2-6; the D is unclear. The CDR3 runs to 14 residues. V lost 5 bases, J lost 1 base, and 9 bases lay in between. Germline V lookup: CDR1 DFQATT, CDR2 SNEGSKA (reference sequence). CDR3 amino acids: CSAGDFSGANVLTF. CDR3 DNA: TGCAGTGCTGGGGATTTTTCTGGGGCCAACGTCCTGACTTTC.

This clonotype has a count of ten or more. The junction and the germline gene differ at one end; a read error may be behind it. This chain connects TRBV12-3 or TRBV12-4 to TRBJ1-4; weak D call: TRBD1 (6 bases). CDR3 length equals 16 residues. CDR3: CASSLRAGVPNENLFF. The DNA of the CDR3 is TGTGCCAGCAGTTTAAGGGCAGGGGTCCCGAATGAAAACCTGTTTTTT.